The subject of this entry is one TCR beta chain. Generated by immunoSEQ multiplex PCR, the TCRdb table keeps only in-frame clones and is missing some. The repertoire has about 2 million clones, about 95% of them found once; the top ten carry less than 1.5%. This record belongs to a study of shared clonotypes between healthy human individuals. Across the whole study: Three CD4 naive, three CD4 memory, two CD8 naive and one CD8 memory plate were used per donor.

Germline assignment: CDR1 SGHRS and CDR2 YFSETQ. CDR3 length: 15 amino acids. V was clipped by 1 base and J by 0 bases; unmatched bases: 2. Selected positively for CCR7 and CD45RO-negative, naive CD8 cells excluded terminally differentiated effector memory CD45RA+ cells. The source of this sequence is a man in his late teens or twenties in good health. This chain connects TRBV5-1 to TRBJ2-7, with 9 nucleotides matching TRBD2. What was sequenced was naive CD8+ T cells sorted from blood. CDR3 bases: TGCGCCAGCAGCTTGTATAGCGGGAGCTCCTACGAGCAGTACTTC. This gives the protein CASSLYSGSSYEQYF.